A single T cell receptor (beta chain) is shown here with its context. No antigen is known for it. From germline, CDR1 is SGHRS and CDR2 YFSETQ. Trimming stripped 0 bases from V and 0 bases from J, with 7 bases between. This CDR3 comprises 14 residues. Primed by a sample-barcoded 5' primer and a J-beta primer mix, a second PCR proceeded for about 6 to 12 cycles. MiXCR, run by TCRdb on the 5' RACE reads, gives a single entry per CDR3 protein. Of more than 900,000 distinct CDR3 sequences listed, just under 30% are singletons. This sample is drawn from a study of blood T cells in healthy people across ages. Study-wide background: Template switching retrieved approximately one barcoded beta molecule for each two T cells. General observations from the study: Higher diversity, along with more naive CD4+ cells, distinguished long-lived donors from aged donors. Researchers report that TCR beta diversity correlated strongly with naive T cell percentage.

These sequences were also reported in another study, on T cells of mothers and their children. As that study records: All extracted RNA went into cDNA synthesis, about 1.6 ug per 15 ul.

The chain is built from TRBV5-1 and TRBJ2-7, with D unresolved. Sequencing was performed on blood. The source of this sequence is a woman aged 40 to 49 in good health. Here the CDR3 reads CASSLDVGSYEQYF. In nucleotides, the CDR3 is TGCGCCAGCAGCTTGGACGTCGGCTCCTACGAGCAGTACTTC. Based on the CDR3 plus reference TRBV5-1 and TRBJ2-7, the full variable domain is KAGVTQTPRYLIKTRGQQVTLSCSPISGHRSVSWYQQTPGQGLQFLFEYFSETQRNKGNFPGRFSGRQFSNSRSEMNVSTLELGDSALYLCASSLDVGSYEQYFGPGTRLTVT.